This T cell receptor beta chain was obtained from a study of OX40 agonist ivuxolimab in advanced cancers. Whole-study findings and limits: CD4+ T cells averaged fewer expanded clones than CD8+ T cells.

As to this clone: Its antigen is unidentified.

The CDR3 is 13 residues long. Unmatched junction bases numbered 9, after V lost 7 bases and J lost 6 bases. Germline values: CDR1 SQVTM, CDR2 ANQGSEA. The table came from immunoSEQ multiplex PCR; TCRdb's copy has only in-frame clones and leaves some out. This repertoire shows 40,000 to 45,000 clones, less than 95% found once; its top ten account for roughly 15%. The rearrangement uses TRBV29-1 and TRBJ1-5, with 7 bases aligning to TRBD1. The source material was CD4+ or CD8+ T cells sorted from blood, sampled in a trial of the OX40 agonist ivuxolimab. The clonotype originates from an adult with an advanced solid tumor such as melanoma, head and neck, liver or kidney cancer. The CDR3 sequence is CSAKTGDGQPQHF. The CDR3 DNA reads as TGCAGCGCAAAAACAGGGGACGGTCAGCCCCAGCATTTT.